This T cell receptor (beta chain) was identified in a study of blood T cell repertoires in COVID-19. Study background: Samples of COVID-19 (acute and convalescent) were obtained from the United States, Italy and Spain.

This CDR3 contains 17 residues. Germline CDR1 is MDHEN and CDR2 is SYDVKM. V gave up 5 bases and J gave up 0 bases, with 17 bases separating them. The repertoire was sequenced with immunoSEQ multiplex PCR; TCRdb's copy has only in-frame clones and lacks some. The table shows fewer than 180,000 clones, with roughly 84% occurring only once. The rearrangement uses TRBV28 and TRBJ2-1; D unclear. The sequence came from a man between 70 and 80 years old with acute or convalescent COVID-19. The sequenced material came from peripheral blood. CDR3 in DNA: TGTGCCAGCAGTCCACCGACGACAAAGAGCTCCTACAATGAGCAGTTCTTC. Its translation: CASSPPTTKSSYNEQFF.